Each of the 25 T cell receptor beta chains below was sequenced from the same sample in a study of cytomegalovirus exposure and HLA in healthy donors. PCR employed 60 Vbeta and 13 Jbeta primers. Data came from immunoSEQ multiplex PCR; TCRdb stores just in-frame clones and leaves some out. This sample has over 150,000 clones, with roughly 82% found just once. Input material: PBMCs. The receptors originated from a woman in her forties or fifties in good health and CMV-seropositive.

CDR3 nucleotide sequence: TGTGCCAGCAGTCGGGAAGGGGGTTCGGAGACCCAGTACTTC. It yields the protein CASSREGGSETQYF. V and J are TRBV6-1 and TRBJ2-5, with a weak D call TRBD1 (6 bases). The V gene lost 5 bases and the J gene lost 5 bases, with 15 bases spanning the gap. Germline-derived CDR1 and CDR2 are MNHNS and SASEGT. The CDR3 loop spans 14 amino acids.

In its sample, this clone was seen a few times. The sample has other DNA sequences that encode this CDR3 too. The CDR3 coding sequence is TGTGCCAGCAGCTTGGTGGGACTAGCGGGGGACAAGGGCGAGCAGTACTTC. It specifies CASSLVGLAGDKGEQYF. The rearrangement links TRBV5-6 to TRBJ2-7, with 14 nucleotides matching TRBD2. V lost 0 bases to trimming and J lost 6 bases; unmatched junction nucleotides: 8. Looked up from germline, CDR1 is SGHDT and CDR2 is YYEEEE. This CDR3 contains 17 residues.

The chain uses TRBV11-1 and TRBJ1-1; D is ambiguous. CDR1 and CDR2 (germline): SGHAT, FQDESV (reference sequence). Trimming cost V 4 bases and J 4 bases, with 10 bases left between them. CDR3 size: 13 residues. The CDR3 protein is CASSSRRTTEAFF. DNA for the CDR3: TGTGCCAGCAGCTCGAGGAGAACCACTGAAGCTTTCTTT.

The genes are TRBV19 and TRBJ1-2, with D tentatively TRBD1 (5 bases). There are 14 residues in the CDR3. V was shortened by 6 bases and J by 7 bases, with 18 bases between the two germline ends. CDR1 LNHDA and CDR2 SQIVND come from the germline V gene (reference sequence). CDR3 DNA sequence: TGTGCCAGTAGGGCATCCGGGACTCCGGGTGGCTACACCTTC. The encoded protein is CASRASGTPGGYTF.

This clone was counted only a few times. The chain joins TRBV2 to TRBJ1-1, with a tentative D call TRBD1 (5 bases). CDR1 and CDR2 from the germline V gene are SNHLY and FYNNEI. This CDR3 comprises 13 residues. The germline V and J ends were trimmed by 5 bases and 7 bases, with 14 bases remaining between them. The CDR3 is CASSQGNVVEAFF. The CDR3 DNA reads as TGTGCCAGCAGTCAGGGAAATGTTGTTGAAGCTTTCTTT.

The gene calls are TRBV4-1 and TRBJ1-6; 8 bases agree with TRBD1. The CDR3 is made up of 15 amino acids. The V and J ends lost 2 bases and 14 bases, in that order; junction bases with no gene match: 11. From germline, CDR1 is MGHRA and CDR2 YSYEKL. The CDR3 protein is CASSQPRTGRSSLHF. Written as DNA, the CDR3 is TGCGCCAGCAGCCAACCGCGGACAGGGCGGTCTTCCCTCCACTTT.

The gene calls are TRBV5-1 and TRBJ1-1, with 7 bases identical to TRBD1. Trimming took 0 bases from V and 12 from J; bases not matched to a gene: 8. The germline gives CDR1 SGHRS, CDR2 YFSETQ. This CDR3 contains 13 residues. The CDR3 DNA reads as TGCGCCAGCAGCTTGGGGGACAGAGCTTCTACTTTCTTT. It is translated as CASSLGDRASTFF.

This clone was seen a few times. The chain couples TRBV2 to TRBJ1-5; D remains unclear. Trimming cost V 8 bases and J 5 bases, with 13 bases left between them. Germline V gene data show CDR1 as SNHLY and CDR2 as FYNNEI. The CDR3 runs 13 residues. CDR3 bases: TGTGCCAGCGGCATTGAGGATCATCAGCCCCAGCATTTT. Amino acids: CASGIEDHQPQHF.

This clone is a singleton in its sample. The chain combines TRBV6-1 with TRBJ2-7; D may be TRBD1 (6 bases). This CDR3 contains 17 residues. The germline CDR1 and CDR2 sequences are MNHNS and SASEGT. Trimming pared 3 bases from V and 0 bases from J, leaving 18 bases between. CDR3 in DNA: TGTGCCAGCAGTGAGGTATCCGGGACACCTTTCTCCTACGAGCAGTACTTC. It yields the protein CASSEVSGTPFSYEQYF.

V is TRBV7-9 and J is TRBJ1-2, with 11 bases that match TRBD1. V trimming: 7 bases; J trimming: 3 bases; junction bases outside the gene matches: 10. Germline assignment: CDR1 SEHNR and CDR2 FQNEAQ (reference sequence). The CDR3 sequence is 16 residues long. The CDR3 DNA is TGTGCCAGCACCCTTACAGGGACAGGGGGGTACTATGGCTACACCTTC. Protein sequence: CASTLTGTGGYYGYTF.

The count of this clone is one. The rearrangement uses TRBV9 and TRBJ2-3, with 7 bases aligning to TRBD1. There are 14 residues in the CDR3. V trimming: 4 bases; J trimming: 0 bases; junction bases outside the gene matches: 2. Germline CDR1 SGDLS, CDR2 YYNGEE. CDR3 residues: CASSRGQSTDTQYF. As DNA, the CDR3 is TGTGCCAGCAGCCGGGGACAGAGCACAGATACGCAGTATTTT.

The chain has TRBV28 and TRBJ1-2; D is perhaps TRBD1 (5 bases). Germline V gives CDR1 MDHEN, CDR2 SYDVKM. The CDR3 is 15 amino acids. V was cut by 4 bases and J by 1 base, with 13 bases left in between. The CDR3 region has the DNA TGTGCCAGCAGTTCCCTCCTGACAGATAACTATGGCTACACCTTC. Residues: CASSSLLTDNYGYTF.

The CDR3 region is CASSSRTSTDTQYF. The CDR3 nucleotides are TGTGCCAGCTCAAGCAGGACAAGCACAGATACGCAGTATTTT. The chain is built from TRBV18 and TRBJ2-3; a possible D gene is TRBD1 (5 bases). V gave up 5 bases and J gave up 0 bases, with 9 bases separating them. CDR3 size: 14 residues. Germline CDR1 KGHSH, CDR2 LQKENI.

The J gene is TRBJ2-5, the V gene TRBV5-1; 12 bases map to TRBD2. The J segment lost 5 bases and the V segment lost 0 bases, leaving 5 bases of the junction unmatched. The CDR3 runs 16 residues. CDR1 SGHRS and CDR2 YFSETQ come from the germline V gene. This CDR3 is CASSLGPGLAGETQYF. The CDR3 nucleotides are TGCGCCAGCAGCTTGGGACCGGGACTAGCGGGCGAGACCCAGTACTTC.

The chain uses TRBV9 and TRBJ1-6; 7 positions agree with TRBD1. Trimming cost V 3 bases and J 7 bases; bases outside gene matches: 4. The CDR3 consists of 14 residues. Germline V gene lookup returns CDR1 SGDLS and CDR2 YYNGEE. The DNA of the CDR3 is TGTGCCAGCAGCGGGGGGACAGTAAATTCACCCCTCCACTTT. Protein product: CASSGGTVNSPLHF.

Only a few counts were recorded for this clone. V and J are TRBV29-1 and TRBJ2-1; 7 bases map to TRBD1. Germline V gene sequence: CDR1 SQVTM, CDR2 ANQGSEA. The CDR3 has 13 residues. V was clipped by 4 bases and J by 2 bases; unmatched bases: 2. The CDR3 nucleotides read TGCAGCGTTGGACAGGGCCCCTACAATGAGCAGTTCTTC. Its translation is CSVGQGPYNEQFF.

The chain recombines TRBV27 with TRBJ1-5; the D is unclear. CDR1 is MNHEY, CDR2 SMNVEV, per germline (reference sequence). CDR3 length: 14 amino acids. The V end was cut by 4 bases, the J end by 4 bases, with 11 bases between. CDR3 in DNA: TGTGCCAGCAGTTCTGTATCGGGGAATCAGCCCCAGCATTTT. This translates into CASSSVSGNQPQHF.

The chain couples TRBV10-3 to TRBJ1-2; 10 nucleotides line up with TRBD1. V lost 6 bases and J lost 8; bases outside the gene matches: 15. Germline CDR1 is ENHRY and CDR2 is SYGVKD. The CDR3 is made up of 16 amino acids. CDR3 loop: CAIRGDTGTGAGGYTF. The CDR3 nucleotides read TGTGCCATCAGGGGAGATACCGGGACAGGGGCAGGCGGCTACACCTTC.

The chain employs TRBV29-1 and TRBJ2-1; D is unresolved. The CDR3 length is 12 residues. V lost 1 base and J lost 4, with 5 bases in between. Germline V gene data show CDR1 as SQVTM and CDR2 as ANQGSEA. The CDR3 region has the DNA TGCAGCGTTGAAGTCAGTTACAATGAGCAGTTCTTC. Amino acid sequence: CSVEVSYNEQFF.

The CDR3 DNA follows: TGTGCCATCAGTGAGTCCTCCGGGACAGGCCGTCTCGCCAGCGCTTTCTTT. It encodes CAISESSGTGRLASAFF. This chain links TRBV10-3 with TRBJ1-1, with 8 bases fitting TRBD1. Trimming at V came to 0 bases and at J to 11 bases, leaving 17 bases not matched to a gene. CDR1 is ENHRY, CDR2 SYGVKD, per germline. The length of the CDR3 is 17 residues.

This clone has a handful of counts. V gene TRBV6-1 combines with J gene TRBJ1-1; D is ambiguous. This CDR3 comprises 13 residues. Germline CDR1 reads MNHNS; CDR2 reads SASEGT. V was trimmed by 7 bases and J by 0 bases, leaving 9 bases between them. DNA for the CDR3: TGTGCCAGCAAAGACATCTTGAACACTGAAGCTTTCTTT. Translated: CASKDILNTEAFF.

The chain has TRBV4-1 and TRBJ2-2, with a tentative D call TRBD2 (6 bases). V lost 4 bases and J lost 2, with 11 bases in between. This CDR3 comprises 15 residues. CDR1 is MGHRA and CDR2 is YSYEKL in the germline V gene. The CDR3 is CASSRQRANTGELFF. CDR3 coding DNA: TGCGCCAGCAGCCGGCAGCGGGCAAACACCGGGGAGCTGTTTTTT.

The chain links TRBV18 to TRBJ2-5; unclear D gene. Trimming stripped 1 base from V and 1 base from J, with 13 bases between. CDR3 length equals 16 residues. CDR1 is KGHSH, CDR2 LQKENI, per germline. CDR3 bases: TGTGCCAGCTCACCACTGAAGACGGAGACCCAAGAGACCCAGTACTTC. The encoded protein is CASSPLKTETQETQYF.

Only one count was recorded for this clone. Written as DNA, the CDR3 is TGTGCCAGCAGTGCCACAGGGGCCAATCAGCCCCAGCATTTT. Its translation: CASSATGANQPQHF. The gene calls are TRBV6-1 and TRBJ1-5; 7 bases are shared with TRBD1. Germline V gives CDR1 MNHNS, CDR2 SASEGT. Unmatched junction bases numbered 3, after V lost 4 bases and J lost 3 bases. The CDR3 is 14 amino acids.

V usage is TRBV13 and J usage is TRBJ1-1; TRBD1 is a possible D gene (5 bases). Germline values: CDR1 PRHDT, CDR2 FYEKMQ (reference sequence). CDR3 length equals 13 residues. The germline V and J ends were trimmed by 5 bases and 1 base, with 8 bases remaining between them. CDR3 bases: TGTGCCAGCAGCAAGGACACGAACACTGAAGCTTTCTTT. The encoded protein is CASSKDTNTEAFF.